Below, 12 T cell receptor beta chains from the same sample are listed, as sequenced in a study of cytomegalovirus exposure and HLA in healthy donors. Assay: immunoSEQ multiplex PCR; the TCRdb copy retains only in-frame clones and omits some. The sample gives some 80,000 clones, approximately 95% of which show up once; about 1.6% is in the top ten. The sequenced sample consisted of PBMCs. The receptors were gathered from a man younger than 35 in good health and CMV-seropositive.

The V call is TRBV7-3, the J call TRBJ1-1; D might be TRBD1 (5 bases). The germline CDR1 and CDR2 sequences are SGHTA and FQGTGA. CDR3 length: 13 amino acids. V lost 6 bases, J lost 1 base, and 9 bases lay in between. CDR3 loop: CASRAGQNTEAFF. DNA of the CDR3: TGTGCCAGCAGAGCGGGGCAGAACACTGAAGCTTTCTTT.

The chain carries TRBV27 and TRBJ2-7; D is ambiguous. The CDR3 consists of 15 residues. CDR1 MNHEY and CDR2 SMNVEV come from the germline V gene (reference sequence). V was trimmed by 4 bases and J by 2 bases, leaving 15 bases between them. DNA of the CDR3: TGTGCCAGCAGTTGGGTCGGTAGCCGTGCCTACGAGCAGTACTTC. It encodes CASSWVGSRAYEQYF.

This CDR3 reads CATSRTGQDTDTQYF. In nucleotides, the CDR3 is TGTGCCACCAGCCGGACAGGACAAGACACAGATACGCAGTATTTT. This chain links TRBV15 with TRBJ2-3, with 7 positions matching TRBD1. Trimming cost V 5 bases and J 2 bases; bases outside gene matches: 7. CDR1 and CDR2 (germline): LNHNV, YYDKDF (reference sequence). The CDR3 length is 15 residues. Filled out from reference TRBV15 and TRBJ2-3, the complete variable domain reads DAMVIQNPRYQVTQFGKPVTLSCSQTLNHNVMYWYQQKSSQAPKLLFHYYDKDFNNEADTPDNFQSRRPNTSFCFLDIRSPGLGDTAMYLCATSRTGQDTDTQYFGPGTRLTVL.

This chain links TRBV10-1 with TRBJ1-4; D remains ambiguous. The V gene lost 3 bases and the J gene lost 7 bases, with 6 bases spanning the gap. This CDR3 has 12 amino acids. CDR1 is WNHNN, CDR2 SYGVQD, per germline (reference sequence). The CDR3 DNA follows: TGCGCCAGCAGTGACAGCGGTGAAAAACTGTTTTTT. It translates to CASSDSGEKLFF.

The chain joins TRBV19 to TRBJ2-1; 13 bases match TRBD2. V lost 4 bases and J lost 6; bases outside the gene matches: 9. The CDR3 length is 17 residues. Germline assignment: CDR1 LNHDA and CDR2 SQIVND (reference sequence). The CDR3 bases are TGTGCCAGTAGTACCCCGATGACTAGCGGGAGGCCCAATGAGCAGTTCTTC. Amino acid sequence: CASSTPMTSGRPNEQFF.

This chain uses TRBV6-5 with TRBJ1-2, with a tentative D call TRBD1 (6 bases). This CDR3 is built from 14 residues. V lost 2 bases and J lost 3, with 10 bases in between. In germline, CDR1 is MNHEY, CDR2 SVGAGI. The CDR3 region is CASSYAGVYYGYTF. The CDR3 nucleotides are TGTGCCAGCAGTTACGCAGGGGTTTACTATGGCTACACCTTC.

The gene calls are TRBV5-1 and TRBJ1-1; D gene unclear. Trimming took off 0 bases at V and 4 bases at J, with 16 bases between the two ends. The CDR3 covers 16 residues. Germline V gene lookup returns CDR1 SGHRS and CDR2 YFSETQ. The CDR3: CASSLDGGQLFTEAFF. The CDR3 DNA reads as TGCGCCAGCAGCTTGGATGGCGGCCAACTGTTCACTGAAGCTTTCTTT.

The chain joins TRBV4-1 to TRBJ1-5, with D tentatively TRBD1 (6 bases). The length of the CDR3 is 16 residues. Trimming stripped 2 bases from V and 7 bases from J, with 18 bases between. CDR1 and CDR2 (germline): MGHRA, YSYEKL. The CDR3 reads CASSQQTGKRDQPQHF. The CDR3 bases are TGCGCCAGCAGCCAACAAACAGGGAAGAGAGACCAGCCCCAGCATTTT.

The chain uses TRBV30 and TRBJ2-1, with 8 bases fitting TRBD2. CDR1 is GTSNPN and CDR2 is SVGIG in the germline V gene (reference sequence). V dropped 0 bases and J dropped 5; count of bases not matched to a gene: 3. CDR3 length: 14 amino acids. The CDR3 coding sequence is TGTGCCTGGAGTGTCCTACTAGCGGACAATGAGCAGTTCTTC. It codes for CAWSVLLADNEQFF.

CDR3 sequence (DNA): TGTGCCAGCAGTCTTTCTACGGCAGGGGAAAAACTGTTTTTT. It encodes CASSLSTAGEKLFF. The chain recombines TRBV28 with TRBJ1-4; the D gene is possibly TRBD1 (5 bases). V lost 5 bases and J lost 8, with 15 bases in between. Germline V gives CDR1 MDHEN, CDR2 SYDVKM. The CDR3 has 14 amino acids.

V is TRBV29-1 and J is TRBJ2-1; 8 bases are shared with TRBD2. With 5 bases clipped from V and 4 bases from J, the junction kept 10 bases outside the gene matches. Germline V gene data show CDR1 as SQVTM and CDR2 as ANQGSEA. The CDR3 has 15 amino acids. Written as DNA, the CDR3 is TGCAGCGTTATACCGACTAGCGCTTTATACAATGAGCAGTTCTTC. This translates into CSVIPTSALYNEQFF.

The J gene is TRBJ1-1, the V gene TRBV29-1; TRBD1 agrees at 8 bases. The germline CDR1 and CDR2 sequences are SQVTM and ANQGSEA. V dropped 5 bases and J dropped 5; count of bases not matched to a gene: 7. CDR3 length: 13 amino acids. DNA of the CDR3: TGCAGCGTTCGTAACAGGGGGGGGACTGAAGCTTTCTTT. This gives the protein CSVRNRGGTEAFF.